These T cell receptor beta chains were read from a single sample in a study of T cells in Graves' hyperthyroidism and ophthalmopathy. A single record per CDR3 protein comes from TCRdb applying MiXCR to the multiplex PCR reads. The table shows fewer than 650,000 distinct CDR3 sequences, with less than 15% occurring only once. Source material: blood. The receptors were sampled from a middle-aged woman with Graves' hyperthyroidism. CDR3s include the opening cysteine and the closing phenylalanine or tryptophan. The D gene is left open where the match is weak. A row's size may be missing; if present it is once, few, many or a size class.

. TRBJ1-2 TRBV6-5 . CASSYEWNYGYTF TGTGCCAGCAGTTACGAATGGAACTATGGCTACACCTTC
few TRBJ1-1 TRBV30 . CAWSVRQTNTEAFF TGTGCCTGGAGTGTACGGCAAACTAACACTGAAGCTTTCTTT
many TRBJ1-5 TRBV12-5 . CASALSGSSNQPQHF TGTGCTAGTGCCCTGAGTGGGAGTAGCAATCAGCCCCAGCATTTT
many TRBJ1-4 TRBV28 . CASRIQVATNEKLFF TGTGCCAGCAGGATACAGGTTGCAACTAATGAAAAACTGTTTTTT
many TRBJ2-4 TRBV3-1 TRBD2 CASSQGARLAGKNIQYF TGTGCCAGCAGCCAAGGGGCCCGACTAGCGGGAAAAAACATTCAGTACTTC
many TRBJ2-7 TRBV6-1 . CASSETSASQYF TGTGCCAGCAGTGAAACGTCCGCCTCGCAATACTTC
few TRBJ2-1 TRBV28 TRBD1 CASSQGVLFKGDNEQFF TGTGCCAGCTCCCAGGGGGTGCTATTTAAGGGGGACAATGAGCAGTTCTTC
many TRBJ2-7 TRBV12-3/TRBV12-4 TRBD2 CASSPLGGRPFHEQYF TGTGCCAGCAGTCCCCTTGGCGGGAGACCATTCCACGAGCAGTACTTC
many TRBJ1-5 TRBV7-2 . CASSLDRLQPQHF TGTGCCAGCAGCTTAGATCGACTTCAGCCCCAGCATTTT
. TRBJ2-1 TRBV19 . CASSIMGPYNEQFF TGTGCCAGTAGTATTATGGGGCCCTACAATGAGCAGTTCTTC
many TRBJ1-5 TRBV28 . CASNPTGPQPQHF TGTGCCAGCAACCCGACGGGGCCTCAGCCCCAGCATTTT
many TRBJ2-7 TRBV28 . CASSLHAGSYEQYF TGTGCCAGCAGCCTCCATGCTGGCTCCTACGAGCAGTACTTC
few TRBJ2-5 TRBV6-1 TRBD1 CASSVNRGQETQYF TGTGCCAGCAGTGTCAACAGGGGCCAAGAGACCCAGTACTTC
few TRBJ2-3 TRBV7-2 TRBD2 CASSRKREGRPDTQYF TGTGCCAGCAGCAGAAAGCGGGAGGGCCGCCCAGATACGCAGTATTTT
few TRBJ2-5 TRBV5-1 . CASSLAGGTRETQYF TGCGCCAGCAGCTTGGCAGGGGGGACTCGGGAGACCCAGTACTTC
. TRBJ1-1 TRBV19 . CASSISRGAEAFF TGTGCCAGTAGCATCTCGAGGGGGGCTGAAGCTTTCTTT
many TRBJ1-5 TRBV11-2 . CASSLDGTEPQHF TGTGCCAGCAGCTTGGATGGGACGGAGCCCCAGCATTTT
many TRBJ1-2 TRBV12-3/TRBV12-4 . CASSLGAGTNYGYTF TGTGCCAGCAGTTTAGGAGCAGGGACTAACTATGGCTACACCTTC
many TRBJ2-7 TRBV29-1 . CSAEDGAYEQYF TGCAGTGCGGAAGACGGGGCCTACGAGCAGTACTTC
few TRBJ2-3 TRBV28 . CFCGGIGTDTQYF TGTTTCTGCGGCGGGATTGGGACAGATACGCAGTATTTT
. TRBJ2-2 TRBV11-3 TRBD2 CAAGGQSNTGELFF TGTGCCGCGGGGGGGCAGTCGAACACCGGGGAGCTGTTTTTT
many TRBJ2-1 TRBV12-3/TRBV12-4 . CASSFWNVDEQFF TGTGCCAGCAGTTTTTGGAATGTGGATGAGCAGTTCTTC